Below, 29 T cell receptor beta chains from the same sample are listed, as sequenced in a study of OX40 agonist ivuxolimab in advanced cancers. Measured with immunoSEQ multiplex PCR; TCRdb has only the in-frame clones, and not every one. The repertoire has roughly 40,000 clones, over 75% of them found once; the top ten carry approximately 4.4%. The sample was CD4+ or CD8+ T cells sorted from blood, taken in a trial of the OX40 agonist ivuxolimab. Receptors originate from an adult with an advanced solid tumor such as melanoma, head and neck, liver or kidney cancer.

This chain joins TRBV5-4 and TRBJ2-1; 10 bases align to TRBD1. The CDR3 is 16 residues long. CDR1 and CDR2 (germline): SGHNT, YYREEE (reference sequence). Unmatched junction bases numbered 12, after V lost 4 bases and J lost 8 bases. The CDR3 bases are TGTGCCAGCAGCGATAGTCCGGGACAGGGGCAGGATGAGCAGTTCTTC. It yields the protein CASSDSPGQGQDEQFF.

The V and J genes are TRBV19 and TRBJ2-1; D unclear. CDR1 and CDR2 (germline): LNHDA, SQIVND (reference sequence). This CDR3 spans 16 amino acids. Trimming removed 1 base at V and 6 bases at J, with 16 bases between. DNA for the CDR3: TGTGCCAGTAGTATAGCTAAGTTCCAGTTTGGCAATGAGCAGTTCTTC. Encoded protein: CASSIAKFQFGNEQFF.

This clone has more than one count but fewer than ten. The chain combines TRBV28 with TRBJ2-7, with 10 bases fitting TRBD1. CDR3 length equals 15 residues. The V segment lost 6 bases and the J segment 4 bases; nucleotides outside the gene matches: 9. Germline V gene data show CDR1 as MDHEN and CDR2 as SYDVKM. CDR3 sequence: CASRKDRGFLYEQYF. CDR3 bases: TGTGCCAGCAGGAAGGACAGGGGGTTCCTATACGAGCAGTACTTC.

The V gene is TRBV11-2, the J gene TRBJ2-7, with 7 bases aligning to TRBD1. Germline V gene lookup returns CDR1 SGHAT and CDR2 FQNNGV. This CDR3 comprises 14 residues. Trimming cost V 2 bases and J 2 bases; bases outside gene matches: 3. The CDR3 DNA reads TGTGCCAGCAGCTTAAACAGGGGCGCCTACGAGCAGTACTTC. This sequence encodes CASSLNRGAYEQYF.

This clone was counted a single time. DNA of the CDR3: TGCAGCGTTGTTTGGGGCGCAGGTATGAACACTGAAGCTTTCTTT. Its translation is CSVVWGAGMNTEAFF. The genes are TRBV29-1 and TRBJ1-1; perhaps TRBD1 as D (5 bases). The V and J ends lost 4 bases and 0 bases respectively, with 15 bases between them. The CDR3 is made up of 15 amino acids. Looked up from germline, CDR1 is SQVTM and CDR2 is ANQGSEA.

The chain recombines TRBV11-1 with TRBJ1-1, with D tentatively TRBD1 (5 bases). The CDR3 has 13 amino acids. The V end lost 2 bases, the J end lost 4 bases, and 8 bases lay between the germline ends. Germline V CDR1 and CDR2: SGHAT, FQDESV (reference sequence). The CDR3 protein is CASSLQGRTEAFF. In DNA form, the CDR3 reads TGTGCCAGCAGCTTACAGGGACGCACTGAAGCTTTCTTT. Drawing the rest from reference TRBV11-1 and TRBJ1-1, the complete variable domain is EAEVAQSPRYKITEKSQAVAFWCDPISGHATLYWYRQILGQGPELLVQFQDESVVDDSQLPKDRFSAERLKGVDSTLKIQPAELGDSAMYLCASSLQGRTEAFFGQGTRLTVV.

The V call is TRBV28, the J call TRBJ1-1, with D hard to call. Germline V gene sequence: CDR1 MDHEN, CDR2 SYDVKM. The CDR3 is made up of 12 amino acids. V dropped 6 bases and J dropped 1 base, with 6 bases sitting between them. The CDR3 sequence is CASRAGNTEAFF. In DNA, the CDR3 is TGTGCCAGCAGGGCAGGGAACACTGAAGCTTTCTTT.

This clone was observed a single time. The rearrangement joins TRBV6-6 to TRBJ1-6, with D unclear. The length of the CDR3 is 12 residues. V shed 5 bases and J shed 14 bases, with 13 bases lying between them. The germline V gene encodes CDR1 MNHNY and CDR2 SVGAGI (reference sequence). CDR3 loop: CASSVGNFALHF. The DNA for the CDR3 is TGTGCCAGCAGTGTTGGAAATTTCGCCCTCCACTTT.

The rearrangement links TRBV29-1 to TRBJ2-7; D might be TRBD1 or TRBD2, each matching 5 bases. There are 15 residues in the CDR3. CDR1 and CDR2 (germline): SQVTM, ANQGSEA. V was shortened by 7 bases and J by 0 bases, with 19 bases between the two germline ends. The CDR3: CSAVGDGASSYEQYF. In nucleotides, the CDR3 is TGCAGCGCCGTGGGGGACGGGGCGAGCTCCTACGAGCAGTACTTC.

V usage is TRBV30 and J usage is TRBJ1-4; tentatively, D is TRBD1 (5 bases). The CDR3 sequence is 15 residues long. Per germline, CDR1 GTSNPN and CDR2 SVGIG (reference sequence). V dropped 3 bases and J dropped 3 bases, with 14 bases sitting between them. The CDR3 DNA reads as TGTGCCTGGAGACCAGACAGCGGTCCTAATGAAAAACTGTTTTTT. Its protein is CAWRPDSGPNEKLFF. Based on the CDR3 plus reference TRBV30 and TRBJ1-4, the full variable domain is SQTIHQWPATLVQPVGSPLSLECTVEGTSNPNLYWYRQAAGRGLQLLFYSVGIGQISSEVPQNLSASRPQDRQFILSSKKLLLSDSGFYLCAWRPDSGPNEKLFFGSGTQLSVL.

This clone was detected a few times. The rearrangement uses TRBV20-1 and TRBJ1-6, with D unclear. The CDR3 sequence is 11 residues long. The germline V and J ends were trimmed by 6 bases and 8 bases, with 8 bases remaining between them. Per the germline V gene, CDR1 is DFQATT and CDR2 is SNEGSKA (reference sequence). CDR3 in DNA: TGCAGTGCCACAGCTTATTCACCCCTCCACTTT. Its translation is CSATAYSPLHF.

The chain carries TRBV28 and TRBJ2-1; TRBD2 is a possible D gene (5 bases). V lost 5 bases and J lost 9, with 23 bases in between. Germline lookup yields CDR1 MDHEN and CDR2 SYDVKM. The CDR3 contains 16 residues. For the CDR3, the DNA is TGTGCCAGCAGTCCCTCGGGCGGGTCAGGACGAGGTGAGCAGTTCTTC. It yields the protein CASSPSGGSGRGEQFF.

The V call is TRBV19, the J call TRBJ2-3, with a weak D call TRBD2 (6 bases). Germline V gives CDR1 LNHDA, CDR2 SQIVND (reference sequence). The length of the CDR3 is 17 residues. Between the trimmed V and J ends, which lost 0 bases and 0 bases, there was a span of 13 bases. CDR3 loop: CASSIDFGSHSTDTQYF. CDR3 nucleotide sequence: TGTGCCAGTAGTATAGATTTCGGGAGCCATAGCACAGATACGCAGTATTTT. Looking up the rest from reference TRBV19 and TRBJ2-3 gives the full variable domain: DGGITQSPKYLFRKEGQNVTLSCEQNLNHDAMYWYRQDPGQGLRLIYYSQIVNDFQKGDIAEGYSVSREKKESFPLTVTSAQKNPTAFYLCASSIDFGSHSTDTQYFGPGTRLTVL.

The V call is TRBV5-1, the J call TRBJ1-2; tentatively, D is TRBD1 (5 bases). Trimming took 3 bases from V and 4 from J, leaving 13 bases between them. In germline, CDR1 is SGHRS, CDR2 YFSETQ. The CDR3 is 14 amino acids. The CDR3 coding sequence is TGCGCCAGCAGCTATACCGGGACGGCCTATGGCTACACCTTC. It encodes CASSYTGTAYGYTF. Full variable domain (outside the CDR3, taken from reference TRBV5-1 and TRBJ1-2): KAGVTQTPRYLIKTRGQQVTLSCSPISGHRSVSWYQQTPGQGLQFLFEYFSETQRNKGNFPGRFSGRQFSNSRSEMNVSTLELGDSALYLCASSYTGTAYGYTFGSGTRLTVV.

For the CDR3, the DNA is TGCGCCAGCAGCTTGGCAGGGAATCAGCCCCAGCATTTT. It specifies CASSLAGNQPQHF. V and J are TRBV5-1 and TRBJ1-5, with D possibly TRBD1 on 5 matching bases. Germline CDR1 is SGHRS and CDR2 is YFSETQ. CDR3 length equals 13 residues. Trimming removed 0 bases at V and 4 bases at J, with 5 bases between.

The chain uses TRBV30 and TRBJ2-3; tentatively, D is TRBD2 (7 bases). The CDR3 contains 14 residues. Germline lookup yields CDR1 GTSNPN and CDR2 SVGIG (reference sequence). With 2 bases removed from V and 3 bases from J, the gap between germline ends came to 12 bases. Here the CDR3 DNA reads TGTGCCTGGAGTCGGGGGGCCGGGACAGATACGCAGTATTTT. Residues: CAWSRGAGTDTQYF.

The V and J genes are TRBV29-1 and TRBJ1-2, with 7 positions matching TRBD1. The V gene's germline CDR1 is SQVTM and CDR2 ANQGSEA. V was pared by 7 bases and J by 0 bases, with 11 bases of the junction left unmatched. This CDR3 region has 15 residues. CDR3 in DNA: TGCAGCGCACGGGACAGCCTCCTCACTAACTATGGCTACACCTTC. This gives the protein CSARDSLLTNYGYTF. The entire variable domain, with the rest obtained from reference TRBV29-1 and TRBJ1-2, is as follows: SAVISQKPSRDICQRGTSLTIQCQVDSQVTMMFWYRQQPGQSLTLIATANQGSEATYESGFVIDKFPISRPNLTFSTLTVSNMSPEDSSIYLCSARDSLLTNYGYTFGSGTRLTVV.

The rearrangement links TRBV6-1 to TRBJ1-5, with D uncertain. The germline V and J ends were trimmed by 0 bases and 3 bases, with 18 bases remaining between them. CDR1 is MNHNS, CDR2 SASEGT, per germline. This CDR3 is built from 18 residues. CDR3 DNA sequence: TGTGCCAGCAGTGAAGCGGAAGGTAGGGAGCTAATCAATCAGCCCCAGCATTTT. It is translated as CASSEAEGRELINQPQHF.

For this clone: A read error may account for a junction end that differs from germline. The CDR3 nucleotides are TGTGCTAGCAGCTTATTCGAGGGGGCCTACGAGCAGTACTTC. This gives the protein CASSLFEGAYEQYF. The chain employs TRBV7-7 and TRBJ2-7, with D possibly being TRBD1 (6 bases). The CDR3 is made up of 14 amino acids. Germline-derived CDR1 and CDR2 are SSHAT and FNYEAQ (reference sequence).

The chain couples TRBV7-8 to TRBJ2-5, with a tentative D call TRBD2 (6 bases). The CDR3 runs 13 residues. Trimming took 8 bases from V and 1 from J, leaving 11 bases between them. Per the germline V gene, CDR1 is SGHVS and CDR2 is FQNEAQ. CDR3 in amino acids: CASQGGTQETQYF. CDR3 in DNA: TGTGCCAGCCAAGGAGGGACCCAAGAGACCCAGTACTTC.

The gene calls are TRBV28 and TRBJ1-4, with D unresolved. Germline CDR1 MDHEN, CDR2 SYDVKM. The length of the CDR3 is 16 residues. The V end was cut by 5 bases, the J end by 0 bases, with 13 bases between. The CDR3 protein is CASSQLFSATNEKLFF. The CDR3 region has the DNA TGTGCCAGCAGTCAACTCTTCTCTGCAACTAATGAAAAACTGTTTTTT.

The CDR3 DNA reads TGTGCCAGCTCACCACCGTGGGACAACACAGATACGCAGTATTTT. This sequence encodes CASSPPWDNTDTQYF. The chain uses TRBV18 and TRBJ2-3; D is possibly TRBD1 (6 bases). The CDR3 runs to 15 residues. Germline-derived CDR1 and CDR2 are KGHSH and LQKENI. V was clipped by 0 bases and J by 2 bases, with 9 bases between them.

The chain employs TRBV27 and TRBJ2-2; D gene ambiguous. Trimming pared 1 base from V and 6 bases from J, leaving 9 bases between. In germline, CDR1 is MNHEY, CDR2 SMNVEV (reference sequence). This CDR3 comprises 14 residues. For the CDR3, the DNA is TGTGCCAGCAGTTTATGGAATGCGGCCGGGGAGCTGTTTTTT. It codes for CASSLWNAAGELFF.

This clone was found once. The chain employs TRBV6-6 and TRBJ2-7; the D gene is possibly TRBD2 (6 bases). From germline, CDR1 is MNHNY and CDR2 SVGAGI (reference sequence). Deletions cut 8 bases from V and 4 bases from J, with 18 bases between. This CDR3 is built from 14 residues. CDR3 protein: CASGRTTLGYEQYF. The DNA of the CDR3 is TGTGCCAGCGGTAGGACTACCCTGGGTTACGAGCAGTACTTC.

The chain is built from TRBV29-1 and TRBJ1-1; D is uncertain. The CDR3 contains 11 residues. Trimming removed 1 base at V and 6 bases at J, with 6 bases between. Germline CDR1 is SQVTM and CDR2 is ANQGSEA. Here the CDR3 DNA reads TGCAGCGTTGAAGGAAGGGCTGAAGCTTTCTTT. This codes for CSVEGRAEAFF.

The V gene is TRBV10-1, the J gene TRBJ1-1; TRBD1 matches 7 bases. V gave up 1 base and J gave up 4 bases; unmatched junction bases: 6. The germline V gene has CDR1 WNHNN and CDR2 SYGVQD (reference sequence). The CDR3 runs 15 residues. The CDR3 coding sequence is TGCGCCAGCAGTGAGTACGCAGGGGGGGTCACTGAAGCTTTCTTT. Its protein is CASSEYAGGVTEAFF.

This clone was recorded once. The chain links TRBV6-6 to TRBJ2-1; D remains unclear. The CDR3 runs 16 residues. Germline CDR1 reads MNHNY; CDR2 reads SVGAGI (reference sequence). Trimming took 0 bases from V and 1 from J, leaving 10 bases between them. DNA of the CDR3: TGTGCCAGCAGTTACTCGGGGTCCCCTTCCTACAATGAGCAGTTCTTC. It codes for CASSYSGSPSYNEQFF.

The V gene is TRBV7-3, the J gene TRBJ1-5; unclear D gene. Deletions cut 5 bases from V and 6 bases from J, with 11 bases between. Germline V gives CDR1 SGHTA, CDR2 FQGTGA. This CDR3 has 13 residues. The CDR3 spells CASSQSWGQPQHF. CDR3 coding DNA: TGTGCCAGCAGCCAGTCCTGGGGTCAGCCCCAGCATTTT. Full variable domain (missing parts from reference TRBV7-3 and TRBJ1-5): GAGVSQTPSNKVTEKGKYVELRCDPISGHTALYWYRQSLGQGPEFLIYFQGTGAADDSGLPNDRFFAVRPEGSVSTLKIQRTERGDSAVYLCASSQSWGQPQHFGDGTRLSIL.

The rearrangement joins TRBV6-1 to TRBJ2-2, with D perhaps matching TRBD1 (5 bases). The CDR3 length is 16 residues. The V gene's germline CDR1 is MNHNS and CDR2 SASEGT. Trimming removed 2 bases at V and 0 bases at J, with 10 bases between. The CDR3 nucleotides are TGTGCCAGCAGTGAACTTAGGACATCGAACACCGGGGAGCTGTTTTTT. This gives the protein CASSELRTSNTGELFF.